This T cell receptor beta chain came from a study of response to subunit inactivated influenza vaccine. Study-level findings and limits: Authors suggested seasonal influenza vaccinations each recruit few new T cells.

This clonotype was detected only a few times. Its target is unknown. TCRdb independently ran MiXCR on the RT-PCR reads; one entry per CDR3 protein. Found here are about 190,000 distinct CDR3 sequences, roughly 14% of them singletons; the top ten hold approximately 27%. CDR3 length: 14 amino acids. The trim removed 6 bases at V and 9 bases at J, leaving 5 bases unmatched. Germline V gene data show CDR1 as ENHRY and CDR2 as SYGVKD. The sequencing used CD8+ T cells sorted from PBMCs, collected roughly 5 days after vaccination. The chain recombines TRBV10-3 with TRBJ2-1; 13 bases map to TRBD2. This TCR was sampled from a man in his forties or fifties who received an inactivated influenza vaccine. The CDR3 loop is CAIRGLAGDGEQFF. Written as DNA, the CDR3 is TGTGCCATCAGAGGACTAGCGGGGGATGGTGAGCAGTTCTTC.